A single T cell receptor beta chain is shown here with its context. This specimen comes from a study of blood T cell repertoires in COVID-19. TCRdb keeps only in-frame clones here, not all; method: immunoSEQ multiplex PCR. The table records 150,000 to 200,000 clones, about 88% of them present only once. The CDR3 spans 20 residues. With 4 bases clipped from V and 0 bases from J, the junction kept 11 bases outside the gene matches. Germline V gene lookup returns CDR1 LGHNA and CDR2 YNFKEQ. The sequence came from a man younger than 30 with acute or convalescent COVID-19. Input material: peripheral blood. The chain uses TRBV4-2 and TRBJ2-2, with TRBD2 matching over 13 bases. CDR3: CASSLQGGLAGASNTGELFF. In nucleotides, the CDR3 is TGTGCCAGCAGCCTCCAGGGAGGACTAGCGGGGGCCTCGAACACCGGGGAGCTGTTTTTT.